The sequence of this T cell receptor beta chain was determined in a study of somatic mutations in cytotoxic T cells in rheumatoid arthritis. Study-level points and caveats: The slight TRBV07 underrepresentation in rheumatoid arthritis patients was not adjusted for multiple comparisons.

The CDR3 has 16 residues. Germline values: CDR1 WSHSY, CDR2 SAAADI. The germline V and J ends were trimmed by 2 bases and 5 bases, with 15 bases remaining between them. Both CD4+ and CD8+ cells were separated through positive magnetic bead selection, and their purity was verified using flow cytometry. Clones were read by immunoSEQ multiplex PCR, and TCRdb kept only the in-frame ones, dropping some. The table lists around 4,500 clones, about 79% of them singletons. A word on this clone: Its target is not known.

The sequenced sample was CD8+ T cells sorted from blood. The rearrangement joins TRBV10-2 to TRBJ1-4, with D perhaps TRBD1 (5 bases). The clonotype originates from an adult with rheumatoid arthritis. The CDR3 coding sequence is TGCGCCAGCAGTGAGGAGAGCTTCGGGGCAAATGAAAAACTGTTTTTT. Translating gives CASSEESFGANEKLFF.